These 32 T cell receptor beta chains originate from one sample sequenced in a study of shared clonotypes between healthy human individuals. The naive CD8 population came from CD45RO-negative cells selected for CCR7, without terminally differentiated effector memory CD45RA+ cells. TCRdb keeps only in-frame clones here, not all; method: immunoSEQ multiplex PCR. Seen here are roughly 1,800,000 clones, about 95% observed once, and the top ten hold approximately 1%. Sequencing input: naive CD8+ T cells sorted from blood. Receptors were obtained from a man aged 18 to 29 in good health.

In its sample, this clone was seen once. This chain uses TRBV19 with TRBJ1-6; 9 bases line up with TRBD1. The CDR3 is made up of 17 amino acids. J gave up 8 bases and V 0 bases, and 8 bases lay outside the gene matches. Germline V gene sequence: CDR1 LNHDA, CDR2 SQIVND (reference sequence). The CDR3 DNA reads TGTGCCAGTAGTATAGAGGCGAGGACAGGGGCGGATTCACCCCTCCACTTT. Translating gives CASSIEARTGADSPLHF.

This chain links TRBV27 with TRBJ2-7, with 9 positions matching TRBD1. The J segment lost 7 bases and the V segment lost 1 base, leaving 11 bases of the junction unmatched. The CDR3 length is 16 residues. Germline V gene lookup returns CDR1 MNHEY and CDR2 SMNVEV (reference sequence). The CDR3 DNA is TGTGCCAGCAGTTTATTAACGGGGACAGGGTCGAGGGAGCAGTACTTC. Residues: CASSLLTGTGSREQYF.

Notes on this clone: The sample carries other DNA sequences with the same CDR3. The chain has TRBV28 and TRBJ1-1, with D unresolved. The V gene lost 3 bases and the J gene lost 5 bases, with 13 bases spanning the gap. This CDR3 region has 14 residues. Germline CDR1 is MDHEN and CDR2 is SYDVKM. The CDR3 loop is CASSLSGEGTEAFF. Written as DNA, the CDR3 is TGTGCCAGCAGTTTGTCCGGGGAAGGGACTGAAGCTTTCTTT.

The chain links TRBV27 to TRBJ1-2; 7 nucleotides match TRBD1. Germline loops: CDR1 MNHEY, CDR2 SMNVEV (reference sequence). J gave up 5 bases and V 0 bases, and 15 bases lay outside the gene matches. The CDR3 is 18 residues long. CDR3 residues: CASSLSNEGAPYIYGYTF. The DNA of the CDR3 is TGTGCCAGCAGTTTATCCAACGAGGGGGCCCCCTATATATATGGCTACACCTTC.

V is TRBV9 and J is TRBJ2-7, with 11 bases fitting TRBD1. This CDR3 region has 18 residues. Germline V lookup: CDR1 SGDLS, CDR2 YYNGEE. With V trimmed by 0 bases and J by 3 bases, 11 bases remained unmatched. CDR3 in DNA: TGTGCCAGCAGCGTAGGGTCGTCTTCCGGGACAGGGGGCTACGAGCAGTACTTC. This gives the protein CASSVGSSSGTGGYEQYF.

Points on this clone: Other DNA sequences within the sample encode an identical CDR3. V gene TRBV4-1 combines with J gene TRBJ2-7; a weak D match, TRBD2 (5 bases). The CDR3 spans 15 residues. CDR1 and CDR2 (germline): MGHRA, YSYEKL. V lost 0 bases and J lost 0, with 9 bases in between. The CDR3: CASSQDPLASYEQYF. In DNA, the CDR3 is TGCGCCAGCAGCCAAGACCCGCTAGCCTCCTACGAGCAGTACTTC.

The chain is built from TRBV27 and TRBJ2-1, with 9 bases identical to TRBD2. Germline CDR1 is MNHEY and CDR2 is SMNVEV (reference sequence). The CDR3 spans 14 residues. The trim removed 6 bases at V and 7 bases at J, leaving 7 bases unmatched. The CDR3: CASRPGLALNEQFF. As DNA, the CDR3 is TGTGCCAGCAGGCCGGGACTAGCTCTTAATGAGCAGTTCTTC.

The J gene is TRBJ2-1, the V gene TRBV6-5; 10 nucleotides agree with TRBD2. Germline V gene sequence: CDR1 MNHEY, CDR2 SVGAGI. The CDR3 is made up of 15 amino acids. With V trimmed by 6 bases and J by 7 bases, 9 bases remained unmatched. CDR3 region: CASRSLAGVINEQFF. Here the CDR3 DNA reads TGTGCCAGCAGGTCCCTAGCGGGAGTTATTAATGAGCAGTTCTTC.

V gene TRBV4-1 combines with J gene TRBJ2-1; D unclear. Deletions cut 3 bases from V and 6 bases from J, with 15 bases between. Germline CDR1 MGHRA, CDR2 YSYEKL. This CDR3 is built from 15 residues. The CDR3 nucleotides are TGCGCCAGCAGCCAGGGGAAGGGTATTCCCAATGAGCAGTTCTTC. Amino acid sequence: CASSQGKGIPNEQFF.

V is TRBV13 and J is TRBJ2-2; maybe TRBD1 (6 bases). The CDR3 is made up of 15 amino acids. Germline values: CDR1 PRHDT, CDR2 FYEKMQ (reference sequence). V lost 4 bases and J lost 8, with 17 bases in between. The CDR3 DNA is TGTGCCAGCAGCTCAAATACAGGGTTGACGGGGGAGCTGTTTTTT. Translation gives CASSSNTGLTGELFF.

The rearrangement uses TRBV13 and TRBJ1-1; 9 positions match TRBD1. From germline, CDR1 is PRHDT and CDR2 FYEKMQ (reference sequence). The CDR3 runs to 16 residues. J was trimmed by 2 bases and V by 4 bases; bases with no gene match: 8. The CDR3 region is CASSSAWTGANTEAFF. For the CDR3, the DNA is TGTGCCAGCAGCTCAGCGTGGACAGGGGCAAACACTGAAGCTTTCTTT.

This sequence joins TRBV9 and TRBJ1-1; TRBD1 is a possible D gene (5 bases). V was shortened by 4 bases and J by 6 bases, with 19 bases between the two germline ends. The length of the CDR3 is 15 residues. Germline CDR1 and CDR2: SGDLS and YYNGEE. CDR3 bases: TGTGCCAGCAGCTTGGGGCCCACTGGCAACGCTGAAGCTTTCTTT. This sequence encodes CASSLGPTGNAEAFF.

The chain has TRBV30 and TRBJ2-1; weak D call: TRBD1 (6 bases). Trimming pared 2 bases from V and 1 base from J, leaving 12 bases between. The CDR3 is 15 amino acids. Germline CDR1 reads GTSNPN; CDR2 reads SVGIG (reference sequence). CDR3 sequence (DNA): TGTGCCTGGAGTCCCCTACAGGGTTCCTACAATGAGCAGTTCTTC. Amino acid sequence: CAWSPLQGSYNEQFF. Drawing the rest from reference TRBV30 and TRBJ2-1, the complete variable domain is SQTIHQWPATLVQPVGSPLSLECTVEGTSNPNLYWYRQAAGRGLQLLFYSVGIGQISSEVPQNLSASRPQDRQFILSSKKLLLSDSGFYLCAWSPLQGSYNEQFFGPGTRLTVL.

Only one count was recorded for this clone. Other DNA sequences in the same sample also yield this CDR3. The rearrangement joins TRBV2 to TRBJ2-7; 11 bases are shared with TRBD1. V dropped 6 bases and J dropped 4; count of bases not matched to a gene: 5. This CDR3 comprises 14 residues. Germline CDR1 is SNHLY and CDR2 is FYNNEI. Here the CDR3 DNA reads TGTGCCAGCAGCCCAGGACAGGGGGCGTACGAGCAGTACTTC. Its translation: CASSPGQGAYEQYF.

The J gene is TRBJ2-1, the V gene TRBV5-1; possibly TRBD2 for D (5 bases). Germline V gene data show CDR1 as SGHRS and CDR2 as YFSETQ. The V gene lost 0 bases and the J gene lost 7 bases, with 8 bases spanning the gap. This CDR3 region has 13 residues. CDR3 bases: TGCGCCAGCAGCTTGGGAGGGTTTAATGAGCAGTTCTTC. This encodes CASSLGGFNEQFF.

The genes are TRBV27 and TRBJ1-2; 7 positions agree with TRBD1. The germline gives CDR1 MNHEY, CDR2 SMNVEV (reference sequence). The length of the CDR3 is 15 residues. J was trimmed by 4 bases and V by 2 bases; bases with no gene match: 7. The CDR3 region is CASSLPGTASYGYTF. For the CDR3, the DNA is TGTGCCAGCAGTTTACCCGGGACAGCAAGCTATGGCTACACCTTC.

The chain recombines TRBV7-6 with TRBJ2-7, with D perhaps TRBD2 (7 bases). The CDR3 has 17 amino acids. V lost 1 base to trimming and J lost 1 base, with 17 bases between them. Looked up from germline, CDR1 is SGHVS and CDR2 is FNYEAQ. Written as DNA, the CDR3 is TGTGCCAGCAGCTTAGATAGTCCGGGGGGCGCATCCTACGAGCAGTACTTC. It yields the protein CASSLDSPGGASYEQYF.

The genes are TRBV28 and TRBJ1-4, with TRBD1 identical over 12 bases. Germline V gene data show CDR1 as MDHEN and CDR2 as SYDVKM. Unmatched junction bases numbered 12, after V lost 2 bases and J lost 8 bases. The CDR3 runs 18 residues. The CDR3 here is CASSLMMGQGALGEKLFF. The CDR3 region has the DNA TGTGCCAGCAGTTTAATGATGGGACAGGGGGCTTTGGGGGAAAAACTGTTTTTT.

V usage is TRBV7-2 and J usage is TRBJ1-1; D is unclear. CDR1 SGHTA and CDR2 FQGNSA come from the germline V gene. V was pared by 3 bases and J by 4 bases, with 18 bases between. The CDR3 runs 16 residues. This CDR3 reads CASSFTYPRLITEAFF. CDR3 nucleotide sequence: TGTGCCAGCAGCTTCACTTATCCCCGACTGATCACTGAAGCTTTCTTT.

The V gene is TRBV27, the J gene TRBJ1-2, with TRBD1 matching 9 bases. This CDR3 is built from 17 residues. Trimming removed 2 bases from V and 7 bases from J; junction bases left unmatched: 14. The V gene's germline CDR1 is MNHEY and CDR2 SMNVEV (reference sequence). The CDR3 DNA is TGTGCCAGCAGTTTAGGCGTCGGGACAGGGTTTTTTGGTGGCTACACCTTC. It yields the protein CASSLGVGTGFFGGYTF.

This chain connects TRBV29-1 to TRBJ1-3; D is undetermined. The CDR3 contains 15 residues. CDR1 SQVTM and CDR2 ANQGSEA come from the germline V gene. V was trimmed by 2 bases and J by 7 bases, leaving 18 bases between them. CDR3 DNA sequence: TGCAGCGTTGAACCACCCCGGACGAAGCCGAACACCATATATTTT. Translation: CSVEPPRTKPNTIYF.

Details on this clone: Other nucleotide sequences in the sample specify the same CDR3. The genes are TRBV27 and TRBJ2-2; the D is unclear. Trimming left V 0 bases short and J 3 bases short, with 5 bases between. Germline V gene sequence: CDR1 MNHEY, CDR2 SMNVEV (reference sequence). The CDR3 is 14 residues long. CDR3 in amino acids: CASSLSRDTGELFF. As DNA, the CDR3 is TGTGCCAGCAGTTTATCTCGGGACACCGGGGAGCTGTTTTTT.

The genes are TRBV7-9 and TRBJ1-4, with 11 bases fitting TRBD1. J lost 8 bases, V lost 5 bases, and 7 bases had no gene match. The CDR3 contains 15 residues. Germline assignment: CDR1 SEHNR and CDR2 FQNEAQ (reference sequence). CDR3 sequence (DNA): TGTGCCAGCAGCCAGGGGACAGGGGGGTTGGAAAAACTGTTTTTT. It specifies CASSQGTGGLEKLFF.

This clone is a singleton in its sample. The chain employs TRBV27 and TRBJ1-5; no clear D gene. CDR3 length: 14 amino acids. Germline V lookup: CDR1 MNHEY, CDR2 SMNVEV (reference sequence). The V gene lost 3 bases and the J gene lost 2 bases, with 8 bases spanning the gap. DNA of the CDR3: TGTGCCAGCAGTTTCGGCATGGGCAATCAGCCCCAGCATTTT. It yields the protein CASSFGMGNQPQHF.

V and J are TRBV10-3 and TRBJ1-2, with TRBD1 matching 7 bases. The CDR3 is 16 residues long. J lost 4 bases, V lost 3 bases, and 11 bases had no gene match. Germline V lookup: CDR1 ENHRY, CDR2 SYGVKD. CDR3 protein: CAISDSWTGPPYGYTF. Here the CDR3 DNA reads TGTGCCATCAGTGATTCATGGACAGGTCCACCCTATGGCTACACCTTC.

About this clone itself: The junction departs from the called germline gene at one end, perhaps through a read error. The genes are TRBV15 and TRBJ2-7, with D perhaps matching TRBD2 (5 bases). The CDR3 is made up of 16 amino acids. Germline loops: CDR1 LNHNV, CDR2 YYDKDF (reference sequence). Here the CDR3 reads CATSRARDPPLDEQCF. In DNA form, the CDR3 reads TGTGCCACCAGCAGAGCCCGGGATCCCCCTTTGGACGAGCAGTGCTTC.

CDR3: CASSAPGVRDRAFLHYGYTF. The CDR3, as DNA: TGTGCCAGCAGCGCACCCGGCGTCCGGGACAGGGCTTTCCTCCATTATGGCTACACCTTC. The J gene is TRBJ1-2, the V gene TRBV7-8; 9 nucleotides align to TRBD1. In germline, CDR1 is SGHVS, CDR2 FQNEAQ. The ends lost 5 bases at V and 5 bases at J; junction bases unmatched: 24. The CDR3 has 20 residues.

This clone appeared once. J is TRBJ1-2 and V is TRBV7-2; weak D call: TRBD1 (6 bases). CDR1 and CDR2 from the germline V gene are SGHTA and FQGNSA. The CDR3 consists of 14 residues. The V end lost 3 bases, the J end lost 7 bases, and 15 bases lay between the germline ends. The CDR3 DNA sequence: TGTGCCAGCAGCTTCGGTTCCGGGGGCACTGGCTACACCTTC. Translated: CASSFGSGGTGYTF.

V is TRBV28 and J is TRBJ1-5; no clear D. The CDR3 consists of 14 residues. Germline CDR1 MDHEN, CDR2 SYDVKM. V lost 2 bases and J lost 3, with 8 bases in between. CDR3: CASSLRDPNQPQHF. The CDR3 nucleotides read TGTGCCAGCAGTTTACGGGATCCCAATCAGCCCCAGCATTTT. The full variable domain, completed using reference TRBV28 and TRBJ1-5, is DVKVTQSSRYLVKRTGEKVFLECVQDMDHENMFWYRQDPGLGLRLIYFSYDVKMKEKGDIPEGYSVSREKKERFSLILESASTNQTSMYLCASSLRDPNQPQHFGDGTRLSIL.

The CDR3 sequence is CASSVVGGWANEQFF. CDR3 DNA: TGTGCCAGCAGCGTAGTTGGGGGTTGGGCCAATGAGCAGTTCTTC. The rearrangement links TRBV9 to TRBJ2-1; D possibly matches TRBD1 or TRBD2 (5 bases each). This CDR3 has 15 amino acids. CDR1 is SGDLS and CDR2 is YYNGEE in the germline V gene. V lost 0 bases and J 6 bases, leaving 13 bases between the germline ends.

This sequence joins TRBV19 and TRBJ1-4; D is unresolved. Germline V gene lookup returns CDR1 LNHDA and CDR2 SQIVND (reference sequence). The CDR3 has 16 amino acids. V lost 1 base to trimming and J lost 8 bases, with 17 bases between them. The CDR3, as DNA: TGTGCCAGTAGTATAGGGAGTTTTACCGATGGGGAAAAACTGTTTTTT. Translation: CASSIGSFTDGEKLFF.

The chain carries TRBV10-3 and TRBJ2-1, with 13 nucleotides matching TRBD2. The germline V gene encodes CDR1 ENHRY and CDR2 SYGVKD. J gave up 8 bases and V 8 bases, and 6 bases lay outside the gene matches. This CDR3 region has 14 residues. The CDR3 here is CAIATSGRNDEQFF. CDR3 DNA: TGTGCCATCGCGACTAGCGGGAGGAACGATGAGCAGTTCTTC.